Listed here is a single TCR beta chain. This clone's antigen is unknown. Base qualities are not at hand, and no much larger clone is one base apart. Including the terminal cysteine and phenylalanine, the CDR3 comprises 15 residues. CDR3 DNA is the only sequence kept; it has 45 bases, read in frame from the first base. Relative to germline, V is 1 base shorter and J is 2 bases shorter, with 9 bases between their ends. The germline V gene (reference sequence) supplies CDR1 SGHNT and CDR2 YYREEE. The library was made by the immunoSEQ multiplex PCR assay. The published analysis was carried out like this. A statistical classification framework was built to diagnose cytomegalovirus status from the catalog of TCR beta chain sequences. What TCRdb holds here is the immuneACCESS table cut down to in-frame rearrangements. Part of the clones is not present; checked against another copy, under half of the missing clones reflect an unresolved V gene, and the others are unexplained. That table supplies the V and J calls and clone size; D and trimming were determined from the DNA. For this sample there are about 270,000 clones; 80% to 90% appear just once. Jointly, the top ten make up roughly 1% of the sample.

This entry comes from a study of cytomegalovirus exposure and HLA in healthy donors (dated by TCRdb to between 2016 and 2019). Regarding the research as a whole: The 700 or so repertoires of the first cohort and the 95 to 150 validation repertoires were produced on the same platform, according to a later analysis. The aim of the study was to test whether cataloging public T cell receptors could identify signatures of past pathogen exposure. A separate validation cohort of some 130 different subjects was used in addition to the approximately 610-subject first cohort. High-throughput TCR immunosequencing, statistical association of individual TCRs with disease status, and machine learning were combined to predict cytomegalovirus infection status. What the work shows at the level of the full study, not this receptor alone: The study gave a list of more than 150 TCR beta chains associated with cytomegalovirus. The validation cohort had no HLA typing available for a later analysis, so co-occurrence within that cohort was assessed over all 130 or so repertoires. Most TCR sequences were observed very rarely across donors, whereas some public TCRs were present in many individuals. The classifier was reported to diagnose cytomegalovirus status with high specificity and sensitivity in both the original cohort and the validation cohort. A few of the identified cytomegalovirus-associated TCR beta chains were confirmed in vitro to be specific for cytomegalovirus antigens. In a later analysis, TCRs clustered in the first cohort were found to also tend to co-occur in the roughly 120 validation repertoires, with approximately 93% of cluster scores above 0. According to the authors, the approach could potentially be generalized to other disease states and immunological phenotypes.

Separate from the roughly 630-subject first cohort, the validation cohort of about 110 subjects was the group to which the donors belonged. Sample: PBMCs. The receptor was isolated from a woman younger than 35 in good health and CMV-seronegative. The sequence links TRBV5-4 to TRBJ2-2; no D gene can be assigned with confidence. The CDR3 region reads CASSLSRLNTGELFF. The DNA sequence follows: TGTGCCAGCAGCTTGTCCAGGTTAAACACCGGGGAGCTGTTTTTT.